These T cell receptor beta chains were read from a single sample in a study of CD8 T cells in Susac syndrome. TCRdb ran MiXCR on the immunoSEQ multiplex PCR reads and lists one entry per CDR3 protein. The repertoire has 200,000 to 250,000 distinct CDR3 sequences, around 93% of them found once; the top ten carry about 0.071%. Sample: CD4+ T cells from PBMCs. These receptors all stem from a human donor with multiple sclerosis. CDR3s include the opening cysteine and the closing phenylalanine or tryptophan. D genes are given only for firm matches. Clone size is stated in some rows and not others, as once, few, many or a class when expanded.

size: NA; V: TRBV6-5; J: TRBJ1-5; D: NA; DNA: TGTGCCAGCAGTTACCCCTCAGGGCCCCAGCATTTT; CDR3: CASSYPSGPQHF
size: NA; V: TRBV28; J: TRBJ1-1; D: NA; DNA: TGTGCCAGCAGCCGCAACGGGGCCCCAGCTTTCTTT; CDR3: CASSRNGAPAFF
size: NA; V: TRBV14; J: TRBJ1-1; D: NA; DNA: TGTGCCAGCAGCCAAGAATTGAGGAACACTGAAGCTTTCTTT; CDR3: CASSQELRNTEAFF
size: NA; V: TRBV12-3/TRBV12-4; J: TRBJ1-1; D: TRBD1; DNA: TGTGCCAGCAGTTACCGGACAGGGGACACTGAAGCTTTCTTT; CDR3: CASSYRTGDTEAFF
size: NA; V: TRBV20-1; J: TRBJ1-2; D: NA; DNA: TGCAGTGCTAGAGCACGGGATAACTATGGCTACACCTTC; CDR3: CSARARDNYGYTF
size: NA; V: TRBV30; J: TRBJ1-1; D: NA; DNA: TGTGCCTGGGACCTCCTGTTAGGGTCCACTGAAGCTTTCTTT; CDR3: CAWDLLLGSTEAFF
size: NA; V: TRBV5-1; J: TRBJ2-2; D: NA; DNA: TGCGCCAGCAGCTACGGCGGCGGGGACGTGAACACCGGGGAGCTGTTTTTT; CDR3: CASSYGGGDVNTGELFF
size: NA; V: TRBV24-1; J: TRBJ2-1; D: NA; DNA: TGTGCCACCAGTGGTTCTTCAAGCTCCTACAATGAGCAGTTCTTC; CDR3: CATSGSSSSYNEQFF
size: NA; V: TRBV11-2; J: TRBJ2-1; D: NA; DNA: TGTGCCAGCAGCCGGGGATGGGGCGATGAGCAGTTCTTC; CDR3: CASSRGWGDEQFF
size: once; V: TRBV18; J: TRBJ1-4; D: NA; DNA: TGTGCCAGCTCACCCTCCGGACGTGGCGGGAATGAAAAACTGTTTTTT; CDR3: CASSPSGRGGNEKLFF